A single count supports the clone carrying this T cell receptor beta chain. Its antigen is not known. Clones were sequenced by immunoSEQ multiplex PCR, and TCRdb holds only the in-frame ones, with some missing. The profile shows some 120,000 clones, 88% of them singletons. The entry originates in a study of T cell responses to AZD1222 COVID-19 vaccine. The wider study: Recipients boosted at about 4 weeks or about 12 weeks are pooled.

Whole-study results and caveats: Spike-specific TCR breadth and depth went up after people got two AZD1222 doses.

This CDR3 is 15 amino acids long. Losses at the gene ends were 3 bases for V and 6 bases for J; bases not matched to a gene: 7. The V gene's germline CDR1 is KGHSH and CDR2 LQKENI. The sequences come from peripheral blood, collected on day 0 of AZD1222 vaccination. V gene TRBV18 combines with J gene TRBJ2-2, with 7 bases lining up with TRBD1. The TCR originated in an adult in good health. CDR3 coding DNA: TGTGCCAGCTCACCGAAGACAGGGTGGTCCGGGGAGCTGTTTTTT. Its protein is CASSPKTGWSGELFF.